These T cell receptor beta chains were read from a single sample in a study of T cells after posttransplantation cyclophosphamide. Profiling relied on immunoSEQ multiplex PCR, and the TCRdb table lists in-frame clones only, not all of them. Of under 50,000 clones listed, about 90% are singletons. The sequencing used PBMCs, collected about 62 days after allogeneic stem cell transplant with posttransplant cyclophosphamide. All receptors derive from a male patient aged 60 to 75 who received an allogeneic stem cell transplant from a related donor and was CMV-positive. Some T cells here may be from the graft donor. Both conserved end residues are part of each CDR3. Each record gives: J gene, clone size, V gene, D gene, CDR3 protein, CDR3 DNA. A D gene is named only where the DNA matches it firmly. Some rows have no size entry. The others give once, few or many, or a class for an expanded clone.

>TRBJ2-3|once|TRBV29-1|TRBD2
CSAPRTSGGGTDTQYF
TGCAGCGCCCCAAGGACTAGCGGGGGCGGCACAGATACGCAGTATTTT
>TRBJ1-2|NA|TRBV4-1|NA
CASSQVQDGYTF
TGCGCCAGCAGCCAAGTTCAGGATGGCTACACCTTC
>TRBJ1-6|NA|TRBV6-6|NA
CASSLNYNSPLHF
TGTGCCAGCAGTCTTAATTATAATTCACCCCTCCACTTC
>TRBJ2-3|NA|TRBV5-8|NA
CASSPGTPLGTDTQYF
TGTGCCAGCAGCCCCGGGACACCCTTAGGGACAGATACGCAGTATTTT
>TRBJ1-3|NA|TRBV7-8|NA
CASSNTVGRGGNTIYF
TGTGCCAGCAGTAACACCGTAGGGAGGGGTGGAAACACCATATATTTT
>TRBJ1-5|once|TRBV2|TRBD1
CASSSGQTNQPQHF
TGTGCCAGTTCCTCGGGACAGACCAATCAGCCCCAGCATTTT
>TRBJ2-5|NA|TRBV5-4|NA
CASSLEGLGETQYF
TGTGCCAGCAGCTTGGAGGGGCTTGGGGAGACCCAGTACTTC
>TRBJ1-4|NA|TRBV6-6|NA
CASSWRDGNEKLFF
TGTGCCAGCAGCTGGAGGGACGGGAATGAAAAACTGTTTTTT
>TRBJ2-2|NA|TRBV18|TRBD1
CASSPSGQGTGELFF
TGTGCCAGCTCACCCTCGGGACAGGGCACCGGGGAGCTGTTTTTT
>TRBJ1-2|NA|TRBV5-1|NA
CASSQGNNYGYTF
TGCGCCAGCAGCCAGGGAAATAACTATGGCTACACCTTC
>TRBJ1-1|NA|TRBV29-1|NA
CSVGEGVGGTEAFF
TGCAGCGTTGGGGAGGGGGTTGGGGGCACTGAAGCTTTCTTT
>TRBJ1-1|NA|TRBV12-5|TRBD1
CASGLEQGVSTEAFF
TGTGCTAGTGGTTTGGAACAGGGGGTTAGCACTGAAGCTTTCTTT
>TRBJ2-3|NA|TRBV9|TRBD1
CASTPSWGQGTQYF
TGTGCCAGCACCCCGTCCTGGGGACAGGGTACGCAGTATTTT
>TRBJ1-1|NA|TRBV5-4|TRBD1
CASSFGTVVSDTEAFF
TGTGCCAGCAGCTTCGGGACAGTTGTTTCGGACACTGAAGCTTTCTTT
>TRBJ1-4|once|TRBV18|TRBD1
CASSRTGNGEKLFF
TGTGCCAGCTCACGGACAGGGAACGGTGAAAAACTGTTTTTT
>TRBJ2-3|NA|TRBV29-1|NA
CSGSLIGGGTDTQYF
TGCAGCGGGAGTCTTATAGGGGGGGGCACAGATACGCAGTATTTT
>TRBJ1-2|NA|TRBV7-2|TRBD1
CASSSSGQRYGYTF
TGTGCCAGCAGCTCCTCGGGACAGAGATATGGCTACACCTTC
>TRBJ1-6|once|TRBV27|TRBD1
CASRFGTDNSPLHF
TGTGCCAGCAGATTCGGGACAGATAATTCACCCCTCCACTTT
>TRBJ2-1|NA|TRBV14|TRBD1
CASSQDYRGQSYNEQFF
TGTGCCAGCAGCCAAGATTACAGGGGTCAGTCCTACAATGAGCAGTTCTTC
>TRBJ1-6|NA|TRBV5-6|NA
CASSPEDLSAPLHF
TGTGCCAGCAGCCCGGAGGACCTCTCAGCCCCCCTCCACTTT
>TRBJ2-5|NA|TRBV2|NA
CASSEIGGGGETQYF
TGTGCCAGCAGTGAAATCGGGGGAGGCGGGGAGACCCAGTACTTC
>TRBJ2-2|NA|TRBV9|NA
CASSMAGHGELFF
TGTGCCAGCAGCATGGCAGGTCACGGGGAGCTGTTTTTT
>TRBJ2-7|NA|TRBV27|NA
CASSLSVSYEQYF
TGTGCCAGCAGTTTATCGGTTAGCTACGAGCAGTACTTC
>TRBJ1-4|NA|TRBV29-1|TRBD1
CSVTTGTEKLFF
TGCAGCGTTACGACAGGGACTGAAAAACTGTTTTTT
>TRBJ2-5|NA|TRBV7-9|TRBD2
CASSLVLAGAQETQYF
TGTGCCAGCAGCTTAGTCCTAGCGGGGGCCCAAGAGACCCAGTACTTC
>TRBJ2-3|NA|TRBV27|TRBD2
CASSPRSSGTRTDTQYF
TGTGCCAGCAGTCCGCGGAGTAGCGGGACTCGCACAGATACGCAGTATTTT
>TRBJ1-2|NA|TRBV6-1|NA
CASSETGWGYTF
TGTGCCAGCAGCGAGACGGGGTGGGGCTACACCTTC
>TRBJ1-1|few|TRBV29-1|NA
CSAAGNTEAFF
TGCAGCGCCGCGGGGAACACTGAAGCTTTCTTT
>TRBJ1-1|NA|TRBV5-1|NA
CASSSIRAENTEAFF
TGCGCCAGCAGTTCAATCAGGGCGGAGAACACTGAAGCTTTCTTT